The present TCR beta chain was sequenced within a study of vaccination effects on CD4 cells after COVID-19. At the level of the study: The second dose preceded post-vaccine samples by a median of 72 days. Regarding the study as a whole: Early post-infection timepoints were missing from the study, which also had few convalescent patients.

Expansion with viral peptide pools was applied to antigen-specific CD4+ T cells by the ViraFEST assay prior to sequencing. Following 10 days of culture, CD4+ T cells were isolated. Participants got two doses of BNT162b2 or mRNA-1273 vaccine. PBMC were cultured at about 1.9 million per well with roughly 10 IU/ml IL-2 and 7.5 to 10 ug/ml peptides. Note on this clone: Antigen: not known.

This CDR3 contains 14 residues. Per the germline V gene, CDR1 is SEHNR and CDR2 is FQNEAQ (reference sequence). The V and J ends lost 3 bases and 2 bases respectively, with 10 bases between them. Assay used: immunoSEQ multiplex PCR; TCRdb lists only in-frame clones, some missing. Among about 32,000 clones, approximately 72% were seen once, and the ten largest hold roughly 12%. The rearrangement links TRBV7-9 to TRBJ1-2; a possible D gene is TRBD1 (5 bases). The specimen was CD4+ T cells from PBMCs cultured with HCoV-229E spike peptides, collected after COVID-19 vaccination. This TCR was recovered from a human donor who received a COVID-19 vaccine. Written as DNA, the CDR3 is TGTGCCAGCAGCTTGGGAGGGGCGAACTATGGCTACACCTTC. This gives the protein CASSLGGANYGYTF.